A selection of T cell receptor beta chains follows, all from one sample in a study of immune characterization of retroperitoneal liposarcoma. TCRdb re-derived calls from the PCR reads in MiXCR, one entry per CDR3 protein. The profile shows some 1,600 distinct CDR3 sequences, 46% of them singletons. Material for sequencing was tumor tissue. Receptors were obtained from a female donor with retroperitoneal liposarcoma. CDR3s include the opening cysteine and the closing phenylalanine or tryptophan. The D gene is left open where the match is weak. The size entry is marked missing in some rows and otherwise reads once, few, many or a size class.

clone_size | j_call | d_call | v_call | cdr3_aa | cdr3_nt
NA | TRBJ2-7 | TRBD2 | TRBV6-2/TRBV6-3 | CASSYSGLAGGGEQYF | TGTGCCAGCAGTTACAGTGGTCTAGCGGGAGGGGGGGAGCAGTACTTC
NA | TRBJ1-2 | NA | TRBV6-1 | CASSQGLNYGYTF | TGTGCCAGCAGTCAGGGACTTAACTATGGCTACACCTTC
NA | TRBJ2-3 | NA | TRBV6-1 | CASSEPRGDLTDTQYF | TGTGCCAGCAGTGAACCCAGGGGGGATCTCACAGATACGCAGTATTTT
NA | TRBJ2-1 | TRBD2 | TRBV27 | CASSPQTWTSGYNEQFF | TGTGCCAGCAGTCCTCAAACCTGGACTAGCGGTTACAATGAGCAGTTCTTC
few | TRBJ2-7 | NA | TRBV6-5 | CASSGTLGLVIEQYF | TGTGCCAGCAGTGGGACACTTGGACTAGTGATCGAGCAGTACTTC
NA | TRBJ2-5 | TRBD2 | TRBV6-1 | CASSDGGSDETQYF | TGTGCCAGCAGTGACGGCGGGAGCGACGAGACCCAGTACTTC
NA | TRBJ2-1 | NA | TRBV6-1 | CASSEVSYEQFF | TGTGCCAGCAGTGAAGTGTCCTACGAGCAGTTCTTC
large | TRBJ2-7 | TRBD2 | TRBV6-1 | CASSDPGLAGTYSYNEQYF | TGTGCCAGCAGTGACCCGGGACTAGCGGGGACTTACTCCTACAATGAGCAGTACTTC
NA | TRBJ2-1 | TRBD2 | TRBV12-3/TRBV12-4 | CAIGGGPYNEQFF | TGTGCCATAGGCGGGGGACCCTACAATGAGCAGTTCTTC
few | TRBJ2-7 | NA | TRBV6-1 | CASKSASKREQYF | TGTGCCAGCAAAAGCGCCTCTAAGCGGGAGCAGTACTTC
large | TRBJ2-5 | NA | TRBV6-6 | CASSYDTLETQYF | TGTGCCAGCAGTTACGACACTCTCGAGACCCAGTACTTC
once | TRBJ2-4 | TRBD1 | TRBV12-5 | CASAEAGQVGF | TGTGCTAGTGCTGAGGCGGGACAGGTTGGCTTC
NA | TRBJ2-1 | NA | TRBV6-4 | CASSDGDSEAAEQFF | TGTGCCAGCAGTGACGGGGACTCTGAAGCGGCTGAGCAGTTCTTC
NA | TRBJ2-7 | NA | TRBV6-9 | CASSYTGNYEQYF | TGTGCCAGCAGTTACACAGGGAACTACGAGCAGTACTTC
few | TRBJ2-3 | NA | TRBV7-6 | CASSFVGGFTDTQYF | TGTGCCAGCAGCTTCGTTGGGGGTTTCACAGATACGCAGTATTTT
few | TRBJ2-3 | TRBD2 | TRBV6-1 | CASGGRGVTDTQYF | TGTGCCAGCGGGGGTCGGGGGGTCACAGATACGCAGTATTTT
NA | TRBJ2-5 | NA | TRBV6-5 | CASSYSAGALQETQYF | TGTGCCAGCAGTTACTCGGCCGGGGCTCTCCAAGAGACCCAGTACTTC
NA | TRBJ2-5 | TRBD1 | TRBV11-2 | CASSLDARDRGQETQYF | TGTGCCAGCAGCTTAGATGCCCGGGACAGGGGGCAAGAGACCCAGTACTTC
once | TRBJ2-3 | TRBD2 | TRBV12-3/TRBV12-4 | CASSPLAVSTDTQYF | TGTGCCAGCAGTCCACTAGCGGTGAGCACAGATACGCAGTATTTT
NA | TRBJ2-5 | TRBD1 | TRBV6-1 | CASRRVGQAGKETQYF | TGTGCCAGCAGAAGGGTAGGACAGGCGGGTAAAGAGACCCAGTACTTC
once | TRBJ2-1 | NA | TRBV7-2 | CASSLDGGAYNEQFF | TGTGCCAGCAGCTTAGATGGCGGGGCCTACAATGAGCAGTTCTTC
NA | TRBJ2-7 | NA | TRBV6-1 | CASSPRSPPYEQYF | TGTGCCAGCAGTCCACGGAGTCCACCCTACGAGCAGTACTTC